The 25 T cell receptor beta chains below all came from one sample that was sequenced in a study of blood T cell repertoires in COVID-19. Sequencing was performed with immunoSEQ multiplex PCR; in TCRdb, only in-frame clones are kept and a portion is missing. The sample shows a few hundred thousand clones, 82% of them seen only once. The sequenced sample was PBMCs or T cells enriched from blood (not recorded which). These receptors were obtained from a woman aged 55-70 years who had recovered from COVID-19.

The chain has TRBV5-1 and TRBJ1-4; D gene unclear. This CDR3 has 14 residues. The V gene's germline CDR1 is SGHRS and CDR2 YFSETQ. V was pared by 4 bases and J by 8 bases, with 15 bases between. CDR3 nucleotides: TGCGCCAGCAGCACCGACATGAGAAGGGAAAAACTGTTTTTT. Translating it yields CASSTDMRREKLFF.

The table lists this clone with a few counts. This chain connects TRBV7-6 to TRBJ2-1; possibly TRBD2 for D (6 bases). The CDR3 loop spans 13 amino acids. V dropped 8 bases and J dropped 4 bases, with 12 bases sitting between them. The germline CDR1 and CDR2 sequences are SGHVS and FNYEAQ. CDR3 nucleotide sequence: TGTGCCAGCGCGGGCGGGGCTTACAATGAGCAGTTCTTC. It encodes CASAGGAYNEQFF.

The chain employs TRBV5-5 and TRBJ2-5; the D gene is possibly TRBD1 (7 bases). There are 14 residues in the CDR3. Germline values: CDR1 SGHKS, CDR2 YYEKEE (reference sequence). V shed 6 bases and J shed 5 bases, with 17 bases lying between them. The CDR3 nucleotides read TGTGCCAGCAACCAGAGGGCAGGGGGGGAGACCCAGTACTTC. Translation: CASNQRAGGETQYF.

The chain has TRBV7-8 and TRBJ1-1, with D perhaps matching TRBD1 (5 bases). V was clipped by 5 bases and J by 5 bases, with 15 bases between them. Germline loops: CDR1 SGHVS, CDR2 FQNEAQ. This CDR3 is built from 14 residues. The CDR3 loop is CASSARMGGTEAFF. In nucleotides, the CDR3 is TGTGCCAGCAGCGCAAGGATGGGGGGAACTGAAGCTTTCTTT.

The chain links TRBV29-1 to TRBJ2-1; 7 bases are shared with TRBD1. The CDR3 is made up of 14 amino acids. Germline V gene data show CDR1 as SQVTM and CDR2 as ANQGSEA. With 3 bases clipped from V and 6 bases from J, the junction kept 8 bases outside the gene matches. CDR3 coding DNA: TGCAGCGTTGATGGGGACAGAGGGGTCAATGAGCAGTTCTTC. Translating gives CSVDGDRGVNEQFF.

This clone has a handful of counts. The rearrangement joins TRBV6-1 to TRBJ2-2; possible D gene TRBD2, 6 bases. The CDR3 contains 17 residues. The V end lost 0 bases, the J end lost 1 base, and 12 bases lay between the germline ends. Germline CDR1 reads MNHNS; CDR2 reads SASEGT. CDR3: CASSEASGGLNTGELFF. DNA for the CDR3: TGTGCCAGCAGTGAAGCGTCCGGGGGACTGAACACCGGGGAGCTGTTTTTT.

The chain links TRBV5-1 to TRBJ2-7, with a tentative D call TRBD1 (6 bases). The CDR3 sequence is 15 residues long. The V end was cut by 3 bases, the J end by 6 bases, with 19 bases between. Germline values: CDR1 SGHRS, CDR2 YFSETQ. This CDR3 is CASSSGQPPKVEQYF. The CDR3 nucleotides read TGCGCCAGCAGCTCCGGACAGCCCCCGAAGGTCGAGCAGTACTTC.

The rearrangement joins TRBV5-1 to TRBJ1-1, with no clear D. Germline V gene sequence: CDR1 SGHRS, CDR2 YFSETQ. The CDR3 sequence is 16 residues long. The V end lost 0 bases, the J end lost 1 base, and 13 bases lay between the germline ends. DNA of the CDR3: TGCGCCAGCAGCTTGGGTTCAGTCGCTTCGAACACTGAAGCTTTCTTT. This codes for CASSLGSVASNTEAFF.

The chain has TRBV18 and TRBJ1-5, with 7 bases that match TRBD1. V was clipped by 4 bases and J by 7 bases; unmatched bases: 10. The CDR3 sequence is 15 residues long. Germline CDR1 reads KGHSH; CDR2 reads LQKENI. The CDR3 spells CASSQEGGEGQPQHF. In nucleotides, the CDR3 is TGTGCCAGCTCACAGGAAGGGGGCGAGGGGCAGCCCCAGCATTTT.

The gene calls are TRBV28 and TRBJ1-3; no clear D. Trimming left V 6 bases short and J 0 bases short, with 6 bases between. CDR1 MDHEN and CDR2 SYDVKM come from the germline V gene. CDR3 length: 13 amino acids. The DNA for the CDR3 is TGTGCCAGCAGCTCAGGCTCTGGAAACACCATATATTTT. This gives the protein CASSSGSGNTIYF. The full variable domain, with the rest looked up from reference TRBV28 and TRBJ1-3, is DVKVTQSSRYLVKRTGEKVFLECVQDMDHENMFWYRQDPGLGLRLIYFSYDVKMKEKGDIPEGYSVSREKKERFSLILESASTNQTSMYLCASSSGSGNTIYFGEGSWLTVV.

For the CDR3, the DNA is TGTGCCAGCAGCGCCCGGACTAGCGGCTCCTACGAGCAGTACTTC. Translation gives CASSARTSGSYEQYF. The V gene is TRBV4-2, the J gene TRBJ2-7; 10 bases line up with TRBD2. Germline CDR1 LGHNA, CDR2 YNFKEQ. J lost 0 bases, V lost 5 bases, and 4 bases had no gene match. This CDR3 comprises 15 residues.

The chain carries TRBV4-2 and TRBJ1-2, with D possibly being TRBD1 (6 bases). Germline V gene lookup returns CDR1 LGHNA and CDR2 YNFKEQ. CDR3 size: 13 residues. V shed 0 bases and J shed 6 bases, with 8 bases lying between them. The chain's CDR3 is CASSQDRGDGYTF. The CDR3 DNA reads TGTGCCAGCAGCCAAGACAGGGGAGATGGCTACACCTTC.

In regard to this clone: Within the sample, other DNA sequences also encode this same CDR3. The rearrangement links TRBV11-2 to TRBJ2-1; D perhaps matches TRBD2 (5 bases). Trimming stripped 2 bases from V and 6 bases from J, with 5 bases between. The germline CDR1 and CDR2 sequences are SGHAT and FQNNGV. This CDR3 spans 12 amino acids. CDR3 amino acids: CASSLSGNEQFF. The DNA for the CDR3 is TGTGCCAGCAGCTTAAGCGGCAATGAGCAGTTCTTC.

The rearrangement joins TRBV3-1 (or the pseudogene TRBV3-2) to TRBJ2-2, with D perhaps TRBD2 (5 bases). V dropped 5 bases and J dropped 5 bases, with 9 bases sitting between them. The V gene's germline CDR1 is LGHDT and CDR2 YNNKEL (reference sequence). The CDR3 runs 13 residues. The CDR3 region has the DNA TGTGCCAGCAGCGAAAGGGAGACCGGGGAGCTGTTTTTT. Protein product: CASSERETGELFF.

This clone was counted between two and nine times. The chain joins TRBV5-4 to TRBJ2-3; 10 bases align to TRBD2. Looked up from germline, CDR1 is SGHNT and CDR2 is YYREEE (reference sequence). The V gene end was trimmed by 2 bases and the J gene end by 2 bases; junction bases not matched to a gene: 11. The CDR3 sequence is 18 residues long. The CDR3 sequence is CASSFRTSGNIPTDTQYF. DNA for the CDR3: TGTGCCAGCAGCTTTAGGACTAGCGGCAATATCCCCACAGATACGCAGTATTTT.

There are a few counts of this clone. This sequence joins TRBV12-5 and TRBJ2-1; TRBD2 matches at 11 bases. V lost 4 bases and J lost 4; bases outside the gene matches: 3. Germline V gene lookup returns CDR1 LGHNT and CDR2 FRNRAP. The CDR3 is made up of 15 amino acids. The CDR3 region is CASGSGLAVYNEQFF. The CDR3, as DNA: TGTGCTAGTGGTTCGGGACTAGCGGTTTACAATGAGCAGTTCTTC.

This clone showed up just once. This chain uses TRBV6-5 with TRBJ2-7; the D gene is possibly TRBD1 (8 bases). The CDR3 runs to 14 residues. Per the germline V gene, CDR1 is MNHEY and CDR2 is SVGAGI. Trimming left V 4 bases short and J 7 bases short, with 17 bases between. This CDR3 reads CASSSTGGVREQYF. The CDR3 bases are TGTGCCAGCAGTTCCACAGGGGGGGTGAGGGAGCAGTACTTC.

This clone appeared many times. This rearrangement joins TRBV4-3 to TRBJ2-2; D might be TRBD2 (6 bases). V gave up 4 bases and J gave up 3 bases, with 9 bases separating them. This CDR3 has 14 residues. CDR1 is LGHNA and CDR2 is YSLEER in the germline V gene. Here the CDR3 reads CASSPRDYTGELFF. The DNA of the CDR3 is TGCGCCAGCAGCCCCCGGGACTACACCGGGGAGCTGTTTTTT.

V and J are TRBV15 and TRBJ1-3, with D possibly matching TRBD1 (5 bases). V was shortened by 3 bases and J by 0 bases, with 6 bases between the two germline ends. CDR1 is LNHNV and CDR2 is YYDKDF in the germline V gene (reference sequence). The CDR3 totals 14 residues. As DNA, the CDR3 is TGTGCCACCAGCAGGGACAACTCTGGAAACACCATATATTTT. It specifies CATSRDNSGNTIYF.

The chain uses TRBV3-1 (or the pseudogene TRBV3-2) and TRBJ2-1, with 8 bases matching TRBD2. Trimming at V came to 4 bases and at J to 8 bases, leaving 7 bases not matched to a gene. In germline, CDR1 is LGHDT, CDR2 YNNKEL (reference sequence). The CDR3 contains 14 residues. In DNA, the CDR3 is TGTGCCAGCAGCCGGAGCGGGGGCCGAGATGAGCAGTTCTTC. This codes for CASSRSGGRDEQFF.

The chain is built from TRBV18 and TRBJ1-2, with 8 positions matching TRBD1. CDR3 length: 14 residues. V shed 4 bases and J 0 bases; nucleotides not matched to a gene: 1. The germline V gene encodes CDR1 KGHSH and CDR2 LQKENI. The CDR3 nucleotides are TGTGCCAGCTCACTGGACAGGGCTAACTATGGCTACACCTTC. Its translation: CASSLDRANYGYTF.

The rearrangement joins TRBV19 to TRBJ2-6, with 7 positions matching TRBD1. The CDR3 has 13 residues. CDR1 and CDR2 (germline): LNHDA, SQIVND (reference sequence). J was trimmed by 2 bases and V by 10 bases; bases with no gene match: 2. CDR3 DNA sequence: TGTGCCACAGGGGGAGCTGGGGCCAACGTCCTGACTTTC. This sequence encodes CATGGAGANVLTF.

This rearrangement joins TRBV29-1 to TRBJ1-1; 8 bases agree with TRBD1. Trimming cost V 2 bases and J 0 bases; bases outside gene matches: 5. Germline V gives CDR1 SQVTM, CDR2 ANQGSEA. CDR3 length: 15 amino acids. The CDR3 reads CSVEPGQGLNTEAFF. In DNA, the CDR3 is TGCAGCGTTGAACCCGGACAGGGATTGAACACTGAAGCTTTCTTT.

This sequence joins TRBV7-9 and TRBJ2-2; weak D call: TRBD1 (7 bases). The CDR3 is 14 residues long. The germline V gene has CDR1 SEHNR and CDR2 FQNEAQ (reference sequence). The ends were cut back, 4 bases at V and 5 bases at J, with 11 bases in the middle. The DNA of the CDR3 is TGTGCCAGCAGCTCGGCAGGGGGGACCGGGGAGCTGTTTTTT. It codes for CASSSAGGTGELFF.

The V and J genes are TRBV5-8 and TRBJ2-1, with TRBD1 matching over 7 bases. V lost 1 base to trimming and J lost 5 bases; unmatched junction nucleotides: 15. The CDR3 loop spans 18 amino acids. From germline, CDR1 is SGHTS and CDR2 YDEGEE. The CDR3: CASSLSRIRGMSNNEQFF. The CDR3, as DNA: TGTGCCAGCAGCTTGTCCCGTATCAGGGGGATGTCCAACAATGAGCAGTTCTTC.